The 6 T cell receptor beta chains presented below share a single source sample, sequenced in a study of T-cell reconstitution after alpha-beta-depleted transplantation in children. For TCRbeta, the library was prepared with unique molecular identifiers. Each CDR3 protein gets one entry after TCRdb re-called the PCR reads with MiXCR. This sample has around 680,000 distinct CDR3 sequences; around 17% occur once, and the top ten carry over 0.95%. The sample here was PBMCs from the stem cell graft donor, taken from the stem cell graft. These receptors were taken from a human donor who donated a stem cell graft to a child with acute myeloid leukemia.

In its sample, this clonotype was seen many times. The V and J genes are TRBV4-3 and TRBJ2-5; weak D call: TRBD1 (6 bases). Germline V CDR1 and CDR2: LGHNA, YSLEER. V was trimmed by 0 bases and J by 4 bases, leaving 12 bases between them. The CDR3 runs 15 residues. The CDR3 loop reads CASSQDSGRGETQYF. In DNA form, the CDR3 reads TGCGCCAGCAGCCAAGATTCCGGCAGGGGAGAGACCCAGTACTTC.

This CDR3 is CSVDGLAGANEQFF. In nucleotides, the CDR3 is TGCAGCGTTGATGGACTAGCGGGGGCAAATGAGCAGTTCTTC. The rearrangement joins TRBV29-1 to TRBJ2-1, with 13 bases matching TRBD2. The CDR3 extends over 14 amino acids. Germline V gene data show CDR1 as SQVTM and CDR2 as ANQGSEA. V trimming: 3 bases; J trimming: 7 bases; junction bases outside the gene matches: 3.

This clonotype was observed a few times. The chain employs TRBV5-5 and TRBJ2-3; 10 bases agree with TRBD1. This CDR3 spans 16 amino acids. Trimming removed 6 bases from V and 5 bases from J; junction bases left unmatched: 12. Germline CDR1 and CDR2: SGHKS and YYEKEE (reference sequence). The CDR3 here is CASTQRGTGVLDTQYF. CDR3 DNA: TGTGCCAGCACCCAAAGGGGGACAGGGGTGTTAGATACGCAGTATTTT.

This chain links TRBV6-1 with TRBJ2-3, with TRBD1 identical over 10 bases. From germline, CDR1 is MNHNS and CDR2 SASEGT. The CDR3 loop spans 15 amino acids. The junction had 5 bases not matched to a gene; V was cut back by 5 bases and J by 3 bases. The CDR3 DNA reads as TGTGCCAGCAGTCCCGGGACAGGGGAGACAGATACGCAGTATTTT. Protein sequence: CASSPGTGETDTQYF.

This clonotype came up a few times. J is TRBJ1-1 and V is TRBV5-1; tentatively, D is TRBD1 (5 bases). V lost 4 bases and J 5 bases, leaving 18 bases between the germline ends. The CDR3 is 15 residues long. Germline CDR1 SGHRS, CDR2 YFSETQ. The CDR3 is CASSPNLGGRTEAFF. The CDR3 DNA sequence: TGCGCCAGCAGCCCTAACTTGGGGGGTAGGACTGAAGCTTTCTTT. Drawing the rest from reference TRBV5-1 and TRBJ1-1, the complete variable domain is KAGVTQTPRYLIKTRGQQVTLSCSPISGHRSVSWYQQTPGQGLQFLFEYFSETQRNKGNFPGRFSGRQFSNSRSEMNVSTLELGDSALYLCASSPNLGGRTEAFFGQGTRLTVV.

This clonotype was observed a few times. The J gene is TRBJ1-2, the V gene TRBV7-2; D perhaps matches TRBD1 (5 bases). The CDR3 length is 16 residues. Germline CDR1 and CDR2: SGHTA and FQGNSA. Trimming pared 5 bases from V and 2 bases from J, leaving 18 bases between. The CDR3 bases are TGTGCCAGCAGCCTGGGGCTAGGAAGACTCAACTATGGCTACACCTTC. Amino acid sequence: CASSLGLGRLNYGYTF. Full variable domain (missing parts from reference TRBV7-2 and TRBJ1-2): GAGVSQSPSNKVTEKGKDVELRCDPISGHTALYWYRQSLGQGLEFLIYFQGNSAPDKSGLPSDRFSAERTGGSVSTLTIQRTQQEDSAVYLCASSLGLGRLNYGYTFGSGTRLTVV.